The 20 T cell receptor beta chains presented below share a single source sample, sequenced in a study of blood T cell repertoires in COVID-19. Method: immunoSEQ multiplex PCR; TCRdb's copy keeps in-frame clones and lacks some. The sample carries under 45,000 clones, 65% to 90% recorded once. The source material was peripheral blood. Source of these receptors: a man in his forties with active COVID-19.

The chain carries TRBV18 and TRBJ1-2; possibly TRBD1 for D (6 bases). The germline gives CDR1 KGHSH, CDR2 LQKENI. Trimming pared 3 bases from V and 1 base from J, leaving 9 bases between. The CDR3 sequence is 14 residues long. CDR3: CASSPSQGNYGYTF. CDR3 coding DNA: TGTGCCAGCTCACCGTCACAGGGTAACTATGGCTACACCTTC.

This chain joins TRBV5-1 and TRBJ1-2; TRBD1 aligns across 7 bases. J was trimmed by 0 bases and V by 0 bases; bases with no gene match: 2. Germline values: CDR1 SGHRS, CDR2 YFSETQ. The CDR3 contains 15 residues. Written as DNA, the CDR3 is TGCGCCAGCAGCTTGGGACAGGGCTCTAACTATGGCTACACCTTC. Amino acid sequence: CASSLGQGSNYGYTF.

This clone was observed a handful of times. The V and J genes are TRBV5-1 and TRBJ2-7; possibly TRBD2 for D (7 bases). The CDR3 sequence is 14 residues long. Germline V gives CDR1 SGHRS, CDR2 YFSETQ. V shed 3 bases and J shed 6 bases, with 16 bases lying between them. CDR3 loop: CASSYGGGGGEQYF. The CDR3 DNA sequence: TGCGCCAGCAGCTATGGCGGAGGGGGGGGCGAGCAGTACTTC.

This chain links TRBV28 with TRBJ1-1; D is possibly TRBD1 (5 bases). V lost 2 bases and J 1 base, leaving 11 bases between the germline ends. Germline V CDR1 and CDR2: MDHEN, SYDVKM. CDR3 length: 15 residues. Here the CDR3 reads CASSLAGLRNTEAFF. Written as DNA, the CDR3 is TGTGCCAGCAGTTTAGCAGGGCTGAGGAACACTGAAGCTTTCTTT.

The chain is built from TRBV7-8 and TRBJ1-5, with D perhaps matching TRBD1 (6 bases). The CDR3 contains 15 residues. From germline, CDR1 is SGHVS and CDR2 FQNEAQ. V was pared by 5 bases and J by 5 bases, with 16 bases between. The CDR3 DNA reads TGTGCCAGCAGCGATTTAGGGGGGGCTCATCAGCCCCAGCATTTT. Translated, it gives CASSDLGGAHQPQHF.

The chain is built from TRBV7-9 and TRBJ1-1; D not certain. The germline CDR1 and CDR2 sequences are SEHNR and FQNEAQ (reference sequence). V was clipped by 1 base and J by 5 bases, with 8 bases between them. The CDR3 has 13 amino acids. DNA for the CDR3: TGTGCCAGCAGCTTAGAGGCGGGGACTGAAGCTTTCTTT. Its protein is CASSLEAGTEAFF.

This chain joins TRBV2 and TRBJ1-5; TRBD1 matches at 8 bases. V shed 4 bases, J shed 9 bases, and the junction held 8 bases outside the gene matches. CDR3 length: 14 amino acids. Per the germline V gene, CDR1 is SNHLY and CDR2 is FYNNEI. The CDR3 loop is CASSATGGGRPQHF. CDR3 sequence (DNA): TGTGCCAGCAGTGCTACAGGGGGTGGTCGGCCCCAGCATTTT.

There are a few counts of this clone. V and J are TRBV28 and TRBJ1-1; tentatively, D is TRBD1 (6 bases). Germline CDR1 and CDR2: MDHEN and SYDVKM. Trimming took off 2 bases at V and 3 bases at J, with 10 bases between the two ends. The CDR3 loop spans 14 amino acids. The CDR3 DNA is TGTGCCAGCAGTTTAAACAGGGAAGACACTGAAGCTTTCTTT. Amino acid sequence: CASSLNREDTEAFF.

This sequence joins TRBV6-5 and TRBJ2-7, with 7 bases lining up with TRBD2. V lost 4 bases, J lost 3 bases, and 3 bases stayed unmatched. CDR1 and CDR2 from the germline V gene are MNHEY and SVGAGI. The CDR3 spans 13 residues. CDR3 sequence reads: CASSLGGSYEQYF. CDR3 DNA: TGTGCCAGCAGTTTAGGCGGGAGCTACGAGCAGTACTTC.

The chain employs TRBV27 and TRBJ2-7; 8 bases agree with TRBD2. CDR1 is MNHEY and CDR2 is SMNVEV in the germline V gene (reference sequence). The J segment lost 6 bases and the V segment lost 3 bases, leaving 4 bases of the junction unmatched. The CDR3 extends over 13 amino acids. The CDR3: CASSFGGRPEQYF. The CDR3 DNA follows: TGTGCCAGCAGTTTCGGCGGGAGGCCCGAGCAGTACTTC.

This chain uses TRBV5-6 with TRBJ2-7, with D possibly matching TRBD1 (6 bases). The CDR3 loop spans 15 amino acids. Germline values: CDR1 SGHDT, CDR2 YYEEEE. The germline V and J ends were trimmed by 0 bases and 4 bases, with 14 bases remaining between them. The CDR3 bases are TGTGCCAGCAGCTTGGTGTGGCAGGGGAGATACGAGCAGTACTTC. It codes for CASSLVWQGRYEQYF.

The chain joins TRBV6-5 to TRBJ2-7, with 8 bases aligning to TRBD2. CDR1 MNHEY and CDR2 SVGAGI come from the germline V gene. The CDR3 extends over 15 amino acids. J was trimmed by 4 bases and V by 8 bases; bases with no gene match: 13. CDR3 nucleotide sequence: TGTGCCAGCTCCCCTTATAGCGGGATAGGGTACGAGCAGTACTTC. Translation: CASSPYSGIGYEQYF.

This clone has just a few counts. The rearrangement joins TRBV10-2 to TRBJ2-1; no definite D call. Trimming left V 3 bases short and J 9 bases short, with 3 bases between. The V gene's germline CDR1 is WSHSY and CDR2 SAAADI. This CDR3 is built from 10 residues. The CDR3 region is CASSDIEQFF. The DNA of the CDR3 is TGCGCCAGCAGTGACATTGAGCAGTTCTTC.

The chain is built from TRBV6-6 and TRBJ1-3; possibly TRBD1 for D (6 bases). CDR3 length: 15 residues. Trimming removed 4 bases at V and 7 bases at J, with 17 bases between. Germline CDR1 and CDR2: MNHNY and SVGAGI (reference sequence). CDR3 nucleotides: TGTGCCAGCAGTTTCTTGCGGGGGGCAAGGAACACCATATATTTT. Its translation: CASSFLRGARNTIYF.

This chain links TRBV5-1 with TRBJ2-3; D is perhaps TRBD1 (5 bases). Germline CDR1 and CDR2: SGHRS and YFSETQ. This CDR3 region has 13 residues. Trimming pared 4 bases from V and 5 bases from J, leaving 11 bases between. The CDR3 sequence: CASSLGAKDTQYF. The CDR3 region has the DNA TGCGCCAGCAGCCTAGGGGCCAAAGATACGCAGTATTTT.

The chain joins TRBV20-1 to TRBJ1-3, with a weak D call TRBD1 (5 bases). Germline V gene sequence: CDR1 DFQATT, CDR2 SNEGSKA (reference sequence). The V end lost 6 bases, the J end lost 3 bases, and 6 bases lay between the germline ends. There are 11 residues in the CDR3. DNA of the CDR3: TGCAGTGCCCAGGGTGGAAACACCATATATTTT. It yields the protein CSAQGGNTIYF.

Only one count was recorded for this clone. The V gene is TRBV20-1, the J gene TRBJ2-3; D may be TRBD2 (6 bases). V was clipped by 3 bases and J by 3 bases, with 22 bases between them. The V gene's germline CDR1 is DFQATT and CDR2 SNEGSKA (reference sequence). The CDR3 sequence is 17 residues long. Here the CDR3 reads CSASPSGRATFTDTQYF. CDR3 in DNA: TGCAGTGCTAGTCCCAGCGGGCGAGCAACATTTACAGATACGCAGTATTTT.

The CDR3 region is CASSVEGGATYEQYF. In DNA form, the CDR3 reads TGTGCCAGCAGCGTAGAAGGGGGCGCTACTTACGAGCAGTACTTC. This sequence joins TRBV9 and TRBJ2-7; 7 nucleotides match TRBD1. Unmatched junction bases numbered 7, after V lost 0 bases and J lost 4 bases. The length of the CDR3 is 15 residues. Germline V gives CDR1 SGDLS, CDR2 YYNGEE.

This rearrangement joins TRBV7-8 to TRBJ1-1; no firm D call. This CDR3 is built from 14 residues. Deletions cut 4 bases from V and 1 base from J, with 10 bases between. CDR1 and CDR2 from the germline V gene are SGHVS and FQNEAQ. CDR3 DNA: TGTGCCAGCAGCTCCAGCGTGACGAACACTGAAGCTTTCTTT. This sequence encodes CASSSSVTNTEAFF. The entire variable domain, with the rest obtained from reference TRBV7-8 and TRBJ1-1, is as follows: GAGVSQSPRYKVAKRGQDVALRCDPISGHVSLFWYQQALGQGPEFLTYFQNEAQLDKSGLPSDRFFAERPEGSVSTLKIQRTQQEDSAVYLCASSSSVTNTEAFFGQGTRLTVV.

The chain joins TRBV11-1 to TRBJ1-2, with D perhaps TRBD1 (5 bases). The CDR3 loop spans 13 amino acids. The ends were cut back, 6 bases at V and 4 bases at J, with 12 bases in the middle. Germline CDR1 and CDR2: SGHAT and FQDESV (reference sequence). The CDR3 spells CASSPSGGYGYTF. CDR3 bases: TGTGCCAGCAGTCCCTCCGGGGGCTATGGCTACACCTTC.